This is a list of T cell receptor beta chains from one sample in a study of blood T cell repertoires in COVID-19. Assay used: immunoSEQ multiplex PCR; TCRdb lists only in-frame clones, some missing. This sample carries hundreds of thousands of clones, about 87% of them seen once, and the ten largest clones take over 6%. Sequenced material: peripheral blood. The receptors shown here come from a woman under 40 who had recovered from COVID-19. Both conserved end residues are part of each CDR3. Fields, in order: V gene, J gene, CDR3 protein.

TRBV7-2	TRBJ1-3	CASSLQGGGDTIYF
TRBV6-5	TRBJ1-2	CASSATTWSYGYTF
TRBV28	TRBJ1-5	CASSTPTGDSNQPQHF
TRBV7-2	TRBJ2-5	CASSSLAGGWSETQYF
TRBV28	TRBJ1-4	CASSRGWNEKLFF
TRBV28	TRBJ1-5	CASSFLSAGDSNQPQHF
TRBV2	TRBJ1-4	CASSTQRRATNEKLFF
TRBV9	TRBJ2-7	CASSVDSGGAGVQYF
TRBV2	TRBJ2-5	CASSVGTGGETQYF
TRBV28	TRBJ1-2	CASGGAGYYGYTF
TRBV5-1	TRBJ1-2	CASSARDSGLEGYTF
TRBV9	TRBJ1-2	CASNPGGGGYTF
TRBV6-1	TRBJ1-1	CASSEDRIMNTEAFF
TRBV28	TRBJ2-7	CASSPSSEYEQYF
TRBV7-3	TRBJ2-7	CASSLQAGGYEQYF
TRBV28	TRBJ2-7	CASSLVSSYEQYF
TRBV2	TRBJ1-1	CASGGQLMNTEAFF
TRBV18	TRBJ2-2	CASSPPGQPNTGELFF
TRBV6-5	TRBJ1-1	CASRTGNTEAFF
TRBV5-6	TRBJ1-5	CASSLAGNQPQHF
TRBV19	TRBJ2-3	CASSARTSGGTDTQYF
TRBV20-1	TRBJ1-1	CSASPARNTEAFF
TRBV7-2	TRBJ2-5	CASSLRFRDVETQYF
TRBV27	TRBJ2-1	CASSLKVSSYNEQFF
TRBV7-9	TRBJ1-2	CASSALRDYTF
TRBV6-2/TRBV6-3	TRBJ1-1	CASSYFGETEAFF
TRBV4-3	TRBJ1-2	CASSQAGGGYGYTF
TRBV29-1	TRBJ1-2	CSVARTNYGYTF
TRBV6-1	TRBJ1-2	CASSEAPDGYTF
TRBV9	TRBJ1-2	CASSVDRWGGARGYTF
TRBV24-1	TRBJ1-2	CATSDQGQAWGYTF